The clone carrying this TCR beta chain has at least ten counts. Its target is not known. Sample time point: pre-sensitization, week 0. Treatment indicated: therapeutic diphenylcyclopropenone sensitization with weekly scalp DPC. The study drew its donors from alopecia patients who were 18 to 70 years old and suitable for DPC. The source of the sample is a study of human T cells and chemical hapten exposure. Study-level background: From small differences in pooled library volume came most of the variation in per-sample TCR yields.

As the library was built, unique molecular identifiers were attached to individual cDNA molecules. TCRdb fed the RACE reads into MiXCR, producing one record per CDR3 protein. The sample holds around 330,000 distinct CDR3 sequences, about 5% seen once. The germline CDR1 and CDR2 sequences are LGHNT and FRNRAP. V lost 3 bases and J 0 bases, leaving 8 bases between the germline ends. This CDR3 contains 14 residues. Study-level points and caveats: TCRs above 1 in 1000 frequency stayed constant with DPC sensitization.

The specimen was whole blood, collected in connection with sensitization to the hapten diphenylcyclopropenone (DPC). This TCR derives from a woman aged 18-29 years with alopecia areata. Some clones in this sample may be carry-over from other donors' samples. The chain recombines TRBV12-5 with TRBJ2-5; D remains ambiguous. The CDR3, as DNA: TGTGCTAGTGGTTTCCTCCCAAACCAAGAGACCCAGTACTTC. It translates to CASGFLPNQETQYF. The whole variable domain, remainder taken from reference TRBV12-5 and TRBJ2-5, is DARVTQTPRHKVTEMGQEVTMRCQPILGHNTVFWYRQTMMQGLELLAYFRNRAPLDDSGMPKDRFSAEMPDATLATLKIQPSEPRDSAVYFCASGFLPNQETQYFGPGTRLLVL.